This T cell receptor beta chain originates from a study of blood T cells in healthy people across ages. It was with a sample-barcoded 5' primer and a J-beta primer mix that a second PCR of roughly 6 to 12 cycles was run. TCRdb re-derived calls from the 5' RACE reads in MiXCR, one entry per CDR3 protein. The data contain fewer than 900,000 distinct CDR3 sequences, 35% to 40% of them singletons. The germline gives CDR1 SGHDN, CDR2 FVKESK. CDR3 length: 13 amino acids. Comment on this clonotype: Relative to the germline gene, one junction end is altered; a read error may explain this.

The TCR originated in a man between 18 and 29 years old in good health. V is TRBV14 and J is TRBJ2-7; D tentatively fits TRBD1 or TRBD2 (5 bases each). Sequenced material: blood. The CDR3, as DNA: TGTGTCAGCAGTACCGGGGCGAACTACGAGCAGTACTTC. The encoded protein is CVSSTGANYEQYF.